This TCR beta chain was captured in a study of siplizumab effects on memory and regulatory T cells. General study points: The authors mapped only a minor fraction of alloreactive clones to unstimulated subsets. In unstimulated cells, naive T cells appeared more diverse than memory T cells and seemed major alloresponse contributors. Treg-derived clones made up an average of approximately 70% of mappable alloreactive CD4+ clones with siplizumab and over 25% in controls.

Turning to this clone: Its cognate antigen is unknown.

The CDR3 sequence is 14 residues long. Germline V lookup: CDR1 WNHNN, CDR2 SYGVQD (reference sequence). V shed 7 bases and J shed 2 bases, with 15 bases lying between them. Roughly 100,000 TCR templates were assayed per sample. The protocol was immunoSEQ multiplex PCR, while the TCRdb copy is restricted to in-frame clones and leaves out a portion. Of 55,000 to 70,000 clones listed, 85% to 95% were seen once; the top ten hold around two fifths. This clonotype was sampled from a human donor in good health. The chain has TRBV10-1 and TRBJ2-7; D is tentatively TRBD1 or TRBD2 (5 bases each). The sequenced sample was CD8+ T cells sorted from blood. The CDR3, as DNA: TGCGCCAGCAACGAGGGGCCTCCTCCCTACGAGCAGTACTTC. Amino acid sequence: CASNEGPPPYEQYF.